This entry concerns a single T cell receptor (beta chain). Its antigen is not known. This CDR3 region has 16 residues. Looked up from germline, CDR1 is SEHNR and CDR2 is FQNEAQ (reference sequence). The V and J ends lost 2 bases and 1 base respectively, with 15 bases between them. These data are taken from a study of shared clonotypes between healthy human individuals. At the level of the study: Per donor, CD8 memory used one plate, CD8 naive used two, CD4 memory used three and CD4 naive used three.

Naive CD45RA+ and memory CD45RA-negative subsets were split from CD4+ cells. General study findings and limits: Estimated richness values were generally larger in naive subsets than in memory subsets.

The repertoire was sequenced with immunoSEQ multiplex PCR; TCRdb's copy has only in-frame clones and lacks some. Of 2 million to 2.5 million clones detected, approximately 96% appear once; the ten largest clones hold around 0.13%. Sequencing used naive CD4+ T cells sorted from blood. This sample's subset: CD45RA+ positively selected. The sequence was collected from a man younger than 30 in good health. J is TRBJ2-7 and V is TRBV7-9, with D perhaps TRBD1 (6 bases). CDR3 sequence reads: CASSLLVLGASYEQYF. The CDR3 nucleotides are TGTGCCAGCAGCTTACTGGTTTTGGGGGCGTCCTACGAGCAGTACTTC. The variable domain in full, with the rest retrieved from reference TRBV7-9 and TRBJ2-7, is DTGVSQNPRHKITKRGQNVTFRCDPISEHNRLYWYRQTLGQGPEFLTYFQNEAQLEKSRLLSDRFSAERPKGSFSTLEIQRTEQGDSAMYLCASSLLVLGASYEQYFGPGTRLTVT.